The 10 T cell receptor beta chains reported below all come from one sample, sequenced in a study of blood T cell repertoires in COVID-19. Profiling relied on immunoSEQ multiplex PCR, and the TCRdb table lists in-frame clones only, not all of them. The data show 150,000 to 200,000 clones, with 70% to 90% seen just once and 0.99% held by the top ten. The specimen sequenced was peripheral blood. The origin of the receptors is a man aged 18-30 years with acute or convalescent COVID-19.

The CDR3, as DNA: TGTGCCAGCAGCCCCCTTTTAGGGGCGGGGTATGAGCAGTTCTTC. Protein: CASSPLLGAGYEQFF. V and J are TRBV11-1 and TRBJ2-1, with TRBD2 as a possible D gene (6 bases). CDR3 size: 15 residues. Germline V gene data show CDR1 as SGHAT and CDR2 as FQDESV (reference sequence). With 5 bases removed from V and 8 bases from J, the gap between germline ends came to 19 bases.

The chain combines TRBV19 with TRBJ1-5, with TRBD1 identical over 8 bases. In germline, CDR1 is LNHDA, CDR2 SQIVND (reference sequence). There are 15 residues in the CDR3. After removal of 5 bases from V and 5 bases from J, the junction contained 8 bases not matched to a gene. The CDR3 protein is CASSPGTGLYQPQHF. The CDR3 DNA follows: TGTGCCAGTAGTCCAGGGACAGGCTTATATCAGCCCCAGCATTTT.

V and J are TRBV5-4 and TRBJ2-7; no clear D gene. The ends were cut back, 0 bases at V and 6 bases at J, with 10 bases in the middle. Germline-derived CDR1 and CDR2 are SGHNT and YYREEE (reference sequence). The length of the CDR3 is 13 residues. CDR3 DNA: TGTGCCAGCAGCTTGGACCCCTCGGGCGAGCAGTACGTC. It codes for CASSLDPSGEQYV.

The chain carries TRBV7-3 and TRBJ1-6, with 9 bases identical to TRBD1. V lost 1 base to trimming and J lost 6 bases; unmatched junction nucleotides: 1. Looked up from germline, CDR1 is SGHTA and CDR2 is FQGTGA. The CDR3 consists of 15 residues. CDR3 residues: CASSLMGQGNSPLHF. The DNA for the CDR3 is TGTGCCAGCAGCTTAATGGGACAGGGTAATTCACCCCTCCACTTT.

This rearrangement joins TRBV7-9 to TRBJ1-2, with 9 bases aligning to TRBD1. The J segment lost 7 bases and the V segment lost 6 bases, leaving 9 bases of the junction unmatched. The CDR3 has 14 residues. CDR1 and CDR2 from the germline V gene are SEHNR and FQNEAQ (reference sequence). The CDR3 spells CASRDVGTGTGYTF. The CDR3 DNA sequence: TGTGCCAGCAGAGACGTCGGGACAGGGACTGGCTACACCTTC. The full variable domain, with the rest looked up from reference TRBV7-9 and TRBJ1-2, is DTGVSQNPRHKITKRGQNVTFRCDPISEHNRLYWYRQTLGQGPEFLTYFQNEAQLEKSRLLSDRFSAERPKGSFSTLEIQRTEQGDSAMYLCASRDVGTGTGYTFGSGTRLTVV.

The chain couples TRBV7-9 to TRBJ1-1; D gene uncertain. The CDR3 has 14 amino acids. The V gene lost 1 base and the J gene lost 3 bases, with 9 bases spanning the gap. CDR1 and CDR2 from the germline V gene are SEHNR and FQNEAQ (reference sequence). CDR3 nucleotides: TGTGCCAGCAGCTTAGGCGGCTGGGACACTGAAGCTTTCTTT. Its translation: CASSLGGWDTEAFF.

The CDR3 sequence is CASSTAGGWSGAFF. The CDR3 DNA sequence: TGTGCCAGCAGCACCGCGGGGGGGTGGAGTGGGGCTTTCTTT. The J gene is TRBJ1-1, the V gene TRBV27, with D maybe TRBD1 (5 bases). The germline V gene has CDR1 MNHEY and CDR2 SMNVEV (reference sequence). This CDR3 region has 14 residues. With 6 bases removed from V and 11 bases from J, the gap between germline ends came to 22 bases.

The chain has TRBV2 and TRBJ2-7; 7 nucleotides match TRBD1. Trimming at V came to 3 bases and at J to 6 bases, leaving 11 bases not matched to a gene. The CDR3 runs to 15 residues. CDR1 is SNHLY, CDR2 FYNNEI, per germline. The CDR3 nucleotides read TGTGCCAGCAGTGATCGGACAGGCTATAAAGGCGAGCAGTACTTC. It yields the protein CASSDRTGYKGEQYF.

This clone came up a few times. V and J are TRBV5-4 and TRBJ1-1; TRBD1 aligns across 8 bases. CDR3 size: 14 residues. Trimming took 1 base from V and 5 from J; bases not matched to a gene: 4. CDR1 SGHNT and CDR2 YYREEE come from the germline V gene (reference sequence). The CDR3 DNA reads TGTGCCAGCAGCTTGACAGGGGGTAGGACTGAAGCTTTCTTT. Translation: CASSLTGGRTEAFF.

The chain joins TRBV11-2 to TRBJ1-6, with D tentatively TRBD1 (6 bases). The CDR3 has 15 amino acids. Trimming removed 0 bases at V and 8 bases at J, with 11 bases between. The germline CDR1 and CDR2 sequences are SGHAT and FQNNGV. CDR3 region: CASSLETGSYSPLHF. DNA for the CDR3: TGTGCCAGCAGCTTAGAGACAGGCTCCTATTCACCCCTCCACTTT.